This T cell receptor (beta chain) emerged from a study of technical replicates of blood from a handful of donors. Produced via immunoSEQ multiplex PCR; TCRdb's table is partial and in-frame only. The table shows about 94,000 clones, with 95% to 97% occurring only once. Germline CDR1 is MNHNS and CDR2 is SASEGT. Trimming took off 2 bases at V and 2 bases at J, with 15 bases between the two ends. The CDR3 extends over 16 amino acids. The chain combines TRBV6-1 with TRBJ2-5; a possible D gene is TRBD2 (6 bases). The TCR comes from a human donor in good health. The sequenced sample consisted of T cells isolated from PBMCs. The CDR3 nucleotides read TGTGCCAGCAGTGAACCGTTGGACTACATACAAGAGACCCAGTACTTC. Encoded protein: CASSEPLDYIQETQYF.